This T cell receptor (beta chain) comes out of a study of T cells after yellow fever vaccination. Study results and limitations: Reappearance after the booster was observed for most primary-vaccination clones (roughly 95% CD4, about 91% CD8).

Germline V lookup: CDR1 LNHNV, CDR2 YYDKDF (reference sequence). J lost 6 bases, V lost 7 bases, and 3 bases had no gene match. This CDR3 region has 13 residues. Researchers made TCR cDNA using 5'RACE template switching, and this step added a universal primer site and UMIs. TCRdb reanalysed the 5' RACE reads using MiXCR and keeps one entry per CDR3 protein. The data show around 350,000 distinct CDR3 sequences, with approximately 6% seen just once and 15% held by the top ten. Worth noting for this clonotype: Antigen specificity is unknown.

This chain uses TRBV15 with TRBJ2-3; 11 bases fit TRBD2. This receptor was identified in a man aged 30 to 45 who received the YFV17D yellow fever vaccine. This material consisted of PBMCs, taken 5 days after the yellow fever booster vaccination. The CDR3 DNA reads TGTGCCACCATTACTAGCGGGAGCGATACGCAGTATTTT. Translated, it gives CATITSGSDTQYF.